A selection of T cell receptor beta chains follows, all from one sample in a study of T cells in Graves' hyperthyroidism and ophthalmopathy. TCRdb reanalysed the multiplex PCR reads using MiXCR and keeps one entry per CDR3 protein. The table records hundreds of thousands of distinct CDR3 sequences, approximately 14% of them present only once. The specimen sequenced was blood. These TCRs come from a woman aged 50 to 60 with Graves' ophthalmopathy. CDR3s include the opening cysteine and the closing phenylalanine or tryptophan. D genes are given only for firm matches. Clone size appears in some rows only: once, few, many, or a class for an expanded clone.

TRBV6-2/TRBV6-3,TRBJ2-7,TRBD1,many,CASNKGQGAYEQYF,TGTGCCAGCAACAAGGGACAGGGAGCCTACGAGCAGTACTTC
TRBV28,TRBJ2-7,TRBD2,many,CASSSQAGTGSYEQYF,TGTGCCAGCAGTTCACAAGCGGGAACGGGGTCCTACGAGCAGTACTTC
TRBV20-1,TRBJ1-1,TRBD1,many,CSARAYRGPSEAFF,TGCAGTGCTAGAGCTTACAGGGGCCCCTCTGAAGCTTTCTTT
TRBV6-1,TRBJ2-5,TRBD2,few,CASSQTSGTGSQYF,TGTGCCAGCAGTCAGACTAGCGGGACCGGGTCCCAGTACTTC
TRBV6-2/TRBV6-3,TRBJ2-7,TRBD1,.,CASSSGQGATEQYF,TGTGCCAGCAGTTCGGGACAGGGCGCGACCGAGCAGTACTTC
TRBV6-2/TRBV6-3,TRBJ2-5,.,.,CATQRRQETQYF,TGTGCCACCCAGAGGCGGCAAGAGACCCAGTACTTC
TRBV12-3/TRBV12-4,TRBJ2-1,.,many,CASHRDNYNEQFF,TGTGCCAGCCACCGGGACAATTACAATGAGCAGTTCTTC
TRBV6-1,TRBJ2-1,TRBD2,many,CASTPGGLAVNEQFF,TGTGCCAGCACTCCCGGGGGACTAGCGGTCAATGAGCAGTTCTTC
TRBV24-1,TRBJ1-1,TRBD1,.,CATSAFQGAEAFF,TGTGCCACCAGTGCCTTCCAGGGGGCTGAAGCTTTCTTT
TRBV24-1,TRBJ2-5,TRBD2,few,CATTGQGTWTSGIKLGQTQYF,TGTGCCACCACCGGACAGGGGACATGGACTAGCGGGATTAAATTAGGGCAGACCCAGTACTTC
TRBV9,TRBJ2-3,TRBD2,few,CASNTLASGGDTQYF,TGTGCCAGCAACACTCTAGCCTCGGGAGGAGATACGCAGTATTTT
TRBV12-3/TRBV12-4,TRBJ1-5,TRBD1,few,CASSLYLDRSQPQHF,TGTGCCAGCAGTTTGTATCTGGACAGGAGTCAGCCCCAGCATTTT
TRBV10-3,TRBJ2-2,.,few,CAIADPTNTGELFF,TGTGCCATCGCAGACCCTACGAACACCGGGGAGCTGTTTTTT
TRBV9,TRBJ1-4,TRBD1,.,CASSVGLGTGTGTTTTNEKLFF,TGTGCCAGCAGCGTAGGCTTGGGAACCGGGACAGGGACAACCACAACTAATGAAAAACTGTTTTTT
TRBV10-3,TRBJ1-1,.,many,CAISDITGYTEAFF,TGTGCCATCAGTGATATTACAGGATACACTGAAGCTTTCTTT
TRBV18,TRBJ1-6,.,many,CASSPAGGNSPLHF,TGTGCCAGCTCACCCGCCGGGGGGAATTCACCCCTCCACTTT
TRBV12-3/TRBV12-4,TRBJ2-3,.,many,CASSSLTSTDTQYF,TGTGCCAGCAGTTCCCTTACTAGCACAGATACGCAGTATTTT
TRBV28,TRBJ2-2,.,.,CAGEGGTRTGELFF,TGTGCCGGCGAGGGGGGGACTCGTACCGGGGAGCTGTTTTTT
TRBV12-3/TRBV12-4,TRBJ1-4,.,many,CASRRTGAYEKLFF,TGTGCCAGCAGACGTACGGGGGCTTACGAAAAACTGTTTTTT
TRBV12-3/TRBV12-4,TRBJ2-7,TRBD1,many,CASSSLTRGRSYEQYF,TGTGCCAGCAGTTCCTTAACCAGGGGGCGATCCTACGAGCAGTACTTC
TRBV6-1,TRBJ2-6,.,many,CASTRGPTSGANVLTF,TGTGCCAGCACGAGGGGACCGACCTCTGGGGCCAACGTCCTGACTTTC
TRBV10-3,TRBJ1-1,.,few,CAISEEQFADEAFF,TGTGCCATCAGTGAGGAGCAGTTTGCCGATGAAGCTTTCTTT
TRBV18,TRBJ1-1,TRBD1,.,CASSLLDRDFMNTEAFF,TGTGCCAGCTCACTCCTCGACAGGGACTTTATGAACACTGAAGCTTTCTTT
TRBV28,TRBJ2-7,TRBD2,few,CARRPIAGRDSYEQYF,TGTGCCCGCAGACCGATAGCGGGAAGGGACTCCTACGAGCAGTACTTC
TRBV12-3/TRBV12-4,TRBJ2-5,TRBD2,many,CASTPGLGVTQYF,TGTGCCAGCACTCCGGGACTAGGCGTGACCCAGTACTTC
TRBV27,TRBJ1-1,.,many,CASGDGVMNTEAFF,TGTGCCAGCGGTGATGGAGTCATGAACACTGAAGCTTTCTTT
TRBV20-1,TRBJ2-1,TRBD2,many,CKVAGGLGNEQFF,TGCAAAGTAGCGGGAGGGCTAGGCAATGAGCAGTTCTTC
TRBV30,TRBJ2-6,.,few,CAWNGVLGDSGANVLTF,TGTGCCTGGAATGGGGTCTTGGGGGACTCTGGGGCCAACGTCCTGACTTTC
TRBV28,TRBJ1-6,.,many,CASSWGGGPKNSPLHF,TGTGCCAGCAGTTGGGGAGGGGGGCCTAAGAATTCACCCCTCCACTTT